The present TCR beta chain was sequenced within a study of beta chain features in type 1 diabetes. CD45RO/CCR7/CD25/CD127/CD95/CD27 separated CD4+ naive, central memory, regulatory and stem cell-like memory cells by sorting. Points on this clone: Antigen unknown.

CDR3 length: 14 residues. Germline CDR1 SGHDN, CDR2 FVKESK. Trimming stripped 1 base from V and 3 bases from J, with 7 bases between. Expressed TCRB transcripts were sequenced because the entire RNA isolate underwent reverse transcription. TCRdb's table, derived via immunoSEQ multiplex PCR, lists solely in-frame clones and lacks some. Among about 250,000 clones listed, roughly 11% were seen once. Study results and caveats: In comparison with healthy donors, patients had naive, central memory and Treg TCRB repertoires that appeared more similar. In all four CD4+ subsets, TCRB CDR3 length was significantly, moderately reduced in type 1 diabetes.

V gene TRBV14 combines with J gene TRBJ2-1; D perhaps matches TRBD1 (6 bases). Sequencing was carried out using naive CD4+ T cells from blood. The source is a man aged 25-40 years with type 1 diabetes. As DNA, the CDR3 is TGTGCCAGCAGCCAAGTACAGGGCTACAATGAGCAGTTCTTC. This translates into CASSQVQGYNEQFF.